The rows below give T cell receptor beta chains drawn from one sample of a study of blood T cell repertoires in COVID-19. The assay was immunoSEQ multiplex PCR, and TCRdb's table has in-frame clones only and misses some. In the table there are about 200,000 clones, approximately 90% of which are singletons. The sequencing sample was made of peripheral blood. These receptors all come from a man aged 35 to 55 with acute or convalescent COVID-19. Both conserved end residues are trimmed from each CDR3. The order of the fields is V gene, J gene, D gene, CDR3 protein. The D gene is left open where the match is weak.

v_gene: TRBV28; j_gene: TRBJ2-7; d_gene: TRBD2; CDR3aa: ASSLGEAGGFYEQY
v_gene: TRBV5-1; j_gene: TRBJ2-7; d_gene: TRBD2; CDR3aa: ASSLVQGLIDEQY
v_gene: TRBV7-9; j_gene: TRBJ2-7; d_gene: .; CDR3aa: ASSLTVQYEQY
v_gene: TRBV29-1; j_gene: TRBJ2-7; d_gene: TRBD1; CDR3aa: SVRQGMSYEQY
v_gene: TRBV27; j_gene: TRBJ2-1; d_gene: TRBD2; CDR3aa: ASSFDRGSGSANEQF
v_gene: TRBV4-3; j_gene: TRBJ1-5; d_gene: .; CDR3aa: ASSQEARNQPQH
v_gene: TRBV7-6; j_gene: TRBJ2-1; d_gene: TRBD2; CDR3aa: ASSGRTGQVWLAGFNEQF
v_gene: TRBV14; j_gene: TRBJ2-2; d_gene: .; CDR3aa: ASSLYYTGELF
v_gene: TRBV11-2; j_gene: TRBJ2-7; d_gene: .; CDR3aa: ASSFWGLYEQY
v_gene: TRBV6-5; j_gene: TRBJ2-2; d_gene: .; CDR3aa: ASADRTNTGELF
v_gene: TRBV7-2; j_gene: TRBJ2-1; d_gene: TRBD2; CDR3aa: ASSLRAASGSNEQF
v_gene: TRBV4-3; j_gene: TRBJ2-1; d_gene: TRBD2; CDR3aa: ASSQPPRASGRYEQF
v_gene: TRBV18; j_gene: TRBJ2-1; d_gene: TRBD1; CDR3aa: ASSPVPTAGGLSYNEQF
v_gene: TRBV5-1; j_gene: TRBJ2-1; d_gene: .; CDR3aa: ASSEDSWSSYYNEQF
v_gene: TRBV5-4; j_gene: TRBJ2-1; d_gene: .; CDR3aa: ASRATGYNEQF
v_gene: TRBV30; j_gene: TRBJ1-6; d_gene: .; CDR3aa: AWMAAGSHNSPLH
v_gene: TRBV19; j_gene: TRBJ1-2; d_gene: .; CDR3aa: ASNSRGYGYT
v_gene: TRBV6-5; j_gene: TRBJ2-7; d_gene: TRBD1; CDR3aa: ASSLADRGTYEQY
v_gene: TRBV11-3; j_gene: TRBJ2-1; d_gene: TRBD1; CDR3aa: ASSLQGAHRIEQF
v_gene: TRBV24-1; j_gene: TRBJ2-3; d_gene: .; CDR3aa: ATSRLGTDTQY
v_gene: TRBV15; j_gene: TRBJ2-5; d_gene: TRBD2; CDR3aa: ATSRRWTSGLQETQY
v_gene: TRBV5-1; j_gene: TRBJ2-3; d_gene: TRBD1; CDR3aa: ASSLPGTGTTDTQY
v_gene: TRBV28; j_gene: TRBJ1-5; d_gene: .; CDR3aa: ASSFVGVSNQPQH
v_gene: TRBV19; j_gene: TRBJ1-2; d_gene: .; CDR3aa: ASSRGSGISYGYT
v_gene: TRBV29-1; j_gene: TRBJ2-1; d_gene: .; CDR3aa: SSPTGTYNEQF
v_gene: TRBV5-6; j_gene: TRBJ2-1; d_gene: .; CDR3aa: ASSLGDGGSYNEQF